This T cell receptor (beta chain) was identified in a study of T cells after yellow fever vaccination. Only a few counts were recorded for this clonotype. Each CDR3 protein gets one entry after TCRdb re-called the 5' RACE reads with MiXCR. The sample carries 400,000 or so distinct CDR3 sequences, roughly 10% recorded once. Sequencing was performed on PBMCs, taken on the day of the first yellow fever vaccination. The sequence came from a young man who received the YFV17D yellow fever vaccine.

Here the CDR3 reads CASRYGLLNTGELFF. The DNA of the CDR3 is TGTGCCAGCCGGTACGGATTACTGAACACCGGGGAGCTGTTTTTT. This chain joins TRBV6-5 and TRBJ2-2; no clear D. Looked up from germline, CDR1 is MNHEY and CDR2 is SVGAGI. Trimming stripped 8 bases from V and 1 base from J, with 14 bases between. The CDR3 is 15 amino acids.